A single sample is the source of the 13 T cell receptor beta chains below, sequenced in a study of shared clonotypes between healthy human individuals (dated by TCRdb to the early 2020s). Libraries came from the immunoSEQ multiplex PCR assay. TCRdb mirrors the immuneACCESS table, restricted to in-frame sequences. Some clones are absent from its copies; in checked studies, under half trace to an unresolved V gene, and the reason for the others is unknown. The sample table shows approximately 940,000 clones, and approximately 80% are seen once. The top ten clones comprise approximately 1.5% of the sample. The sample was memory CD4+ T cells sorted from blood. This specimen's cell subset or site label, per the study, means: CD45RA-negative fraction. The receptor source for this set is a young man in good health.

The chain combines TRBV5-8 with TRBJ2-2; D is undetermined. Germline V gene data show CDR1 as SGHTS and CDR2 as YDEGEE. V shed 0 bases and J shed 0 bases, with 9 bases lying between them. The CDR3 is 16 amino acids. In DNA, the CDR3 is TGTGCCAGCAGCTTGGCTCCCCTATCGAACACCGGGGAGCTGTTTTTT. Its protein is CASSLAPLSNTGELFF.

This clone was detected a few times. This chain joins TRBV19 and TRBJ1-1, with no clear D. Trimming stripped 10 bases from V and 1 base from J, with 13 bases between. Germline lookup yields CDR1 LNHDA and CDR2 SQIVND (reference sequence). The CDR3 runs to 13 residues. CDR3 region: CATRYSWNTEAFF. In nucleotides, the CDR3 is TGTGCCACCCGATACAGTTGGAACACTGAAGCTTTCTTT.

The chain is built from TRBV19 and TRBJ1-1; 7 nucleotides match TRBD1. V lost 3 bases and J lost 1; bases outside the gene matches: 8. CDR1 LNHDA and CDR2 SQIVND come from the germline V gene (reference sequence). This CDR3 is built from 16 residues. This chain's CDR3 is CASSIRQGISNTEAFF. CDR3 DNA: TGTGCCAGTAGTATCAGACAGGGAATATCGAACACTGAAGCTTTCTTT.

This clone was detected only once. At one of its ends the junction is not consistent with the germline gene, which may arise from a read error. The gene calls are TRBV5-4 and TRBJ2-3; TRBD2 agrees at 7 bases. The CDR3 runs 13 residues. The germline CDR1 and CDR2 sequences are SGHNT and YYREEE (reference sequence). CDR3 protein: CASSPPASGFRDF. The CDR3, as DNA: TGTGCCAGCAGCCCTCCGGCTAGCGGTTTCAGGGATTTT. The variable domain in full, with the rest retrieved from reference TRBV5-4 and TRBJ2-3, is ETGVTQSPTHLIKTRGQQVTLRCSSQSGHNTVSWYQQALGQGPQFIFQYYREEENGRGNFPPRFSGLQFPNYSSELNVNALELDDSALYLCASSPPASGFRDFGPGTRLTVL.

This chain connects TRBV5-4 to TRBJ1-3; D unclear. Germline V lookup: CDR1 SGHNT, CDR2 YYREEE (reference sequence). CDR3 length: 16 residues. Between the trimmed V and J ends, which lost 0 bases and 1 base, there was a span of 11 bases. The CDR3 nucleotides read TGTGCCAGCAGCTTGGATCCGAGAGCATCTGGAAACACCATATATTTT. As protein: CASSLDPRASGNTIYF.

DNA for the CDR3: TGTGCCAGTAGGGGGGTAGGGGAAGAGACCCAGTACTTC. Protein product: CASRGVGEETQYF. V gene TRBV19 combines with J gene TRBJ2-5, with D perhaps given as TRBD1 or TRBD2 (5 bases each). The CDR3 spans 13 residues. Germline V lookup: CDR1 LNHDA, CDR2 SQIVND (reference sequence). V was pared by 6 bases and J by 3 bases, with 11 bases between.

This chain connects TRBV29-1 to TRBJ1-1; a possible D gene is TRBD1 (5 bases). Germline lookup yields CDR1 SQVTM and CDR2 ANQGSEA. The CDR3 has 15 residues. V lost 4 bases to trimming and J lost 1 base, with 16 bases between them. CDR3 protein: CSVGDPGTRNTEAFF. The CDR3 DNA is TGCAGCGTTGGGGATCCCGGGACGAGGAACACTGAAGCTTTCTTT.

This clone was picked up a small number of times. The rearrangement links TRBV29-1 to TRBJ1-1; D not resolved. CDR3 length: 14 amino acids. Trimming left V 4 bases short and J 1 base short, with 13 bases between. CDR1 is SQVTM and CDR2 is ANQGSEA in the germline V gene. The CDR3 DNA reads TGCAGCGTTGTAATGTTACTGGGGAACACTGAAGCTTTCTTT. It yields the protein CSVVMLLGNTEAFF.

This chain's CDR3 is CASSEGASGGADTQYF. The CDR3 bases are TGTGCCAGCAGTGAAGGTGCTAGCGGGGGGGCAGATACGCAGTATTTT. The rearrangement uses TRBV6-4 and TRBJ2-3; 12 nucleotides line up with TRBD2. This CDR3 spans 16 amino acids. The junction had 5 bases not matched to a gene; V was cut back by 3 bases and J by 4 bases. In germline, CDR1 is MRHNA, CDR2 SNTAGT.

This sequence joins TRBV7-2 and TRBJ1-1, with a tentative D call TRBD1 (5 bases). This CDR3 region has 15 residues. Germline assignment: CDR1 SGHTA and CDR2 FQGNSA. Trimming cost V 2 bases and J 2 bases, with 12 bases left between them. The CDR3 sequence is CASSLLGGGNTEAFF. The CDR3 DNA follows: TGTGCCAGCAGCTTACTGGGGGGAGGAAACACTGAAGCTTTCTTT.

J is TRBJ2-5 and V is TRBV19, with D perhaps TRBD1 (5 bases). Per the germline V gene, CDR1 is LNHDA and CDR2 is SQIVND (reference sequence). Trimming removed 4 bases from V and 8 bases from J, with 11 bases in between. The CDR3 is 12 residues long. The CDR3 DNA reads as TGTGCCAGTAGTAACCAGCAGGGCACCCAGTACTTC. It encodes CASSNQQGTQYF.

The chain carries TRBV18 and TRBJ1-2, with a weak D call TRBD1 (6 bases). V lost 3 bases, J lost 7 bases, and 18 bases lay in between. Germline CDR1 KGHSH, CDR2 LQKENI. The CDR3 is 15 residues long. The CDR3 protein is CASSPIPGPRGGYTF. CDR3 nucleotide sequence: TGTGCCAGCTCACCGATTCCGGGACCCAGGGGTGGCTACACCTTC.

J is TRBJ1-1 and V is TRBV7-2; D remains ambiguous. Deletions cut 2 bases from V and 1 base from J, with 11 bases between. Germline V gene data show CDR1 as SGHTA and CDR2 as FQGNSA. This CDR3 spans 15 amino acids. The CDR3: CASSLFGAANTEAFF. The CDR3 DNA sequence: TGTGCCAGCAGCTTATTCGGCGCGGCGAACACTGAAGCTTTCTTT.